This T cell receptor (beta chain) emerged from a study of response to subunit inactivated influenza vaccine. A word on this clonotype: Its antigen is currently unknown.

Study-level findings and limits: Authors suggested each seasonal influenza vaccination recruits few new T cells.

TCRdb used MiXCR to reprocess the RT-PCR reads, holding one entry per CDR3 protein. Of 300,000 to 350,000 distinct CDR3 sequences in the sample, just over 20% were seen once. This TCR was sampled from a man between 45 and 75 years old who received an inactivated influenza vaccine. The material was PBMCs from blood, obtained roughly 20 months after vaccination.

The CDR3 reads CASSHPTDTQYF. The CDR3 DNA sequence: TGTGCCAGCAGTCATCCCACAGATACGCAGTATTTT. This rearrangement joins TRBV27 to TRBJ2-3; D not resolved. From germline, CDR1 is MNHEY and CDR2 SMNVEV (reference sequence). V was trimmed by 5 bases and J by 2 bases, leaving 5 bases between them. This CDR3 has 12 amino acids.